The 25 T cell receptor beta chains presented below share a single source sample, sequenced in a study of identical twins. TCRdb re-called the 5' RACE reads with MiXCR, one entry per CDR3 protein. The sample includes about 720,000 distinct CDR3 sequences, 8.6% of them seen just once. These same records also appear under a second study, on yellow fever vaccine responses in identical twins.

Material for sequencing was PBMCs. Receptor source: a woman aged 18-29 years in good health.

This clonotype was found many times. The chain combines TRBV5-1 with TRBJ1-1; weak D call: TRBD1 (5 bases). V was shortened by 1 base and J by 1 base, with 11 bases between the two germline ends. This CDR3 has 15 amino acids. Germline CDR1 SGHRS, CDR2 YFSETQ. CDR3 protein: CASSLYVGENTEAFF. As DNA, the CDR3 is TGCGCCAGCAGCTTGTATGTGGGGGAGAACACTGAAGCTTTCTTT. The complete variable domain, with remaining parts taken from reference TRBV5-1 and TRBJ1-1, reads KAGVTQTPRYLIKTRGQQVTLSCSPISGHRSVSWYQQTPGQGLQFLFEYFSETQRNKGNFPGRFSGRQFSNSRSEMNVSTLELGDSALYLCASSLYVGENTEAFFGQGTRLTVV.

This clonotype turned up a few times. V is TRBV11-3 and J is TRBJ1-3; TRBD1 agrees at 9 bases. The V gene's germline CDR1 is SGHNT and CDR2 YENEEA. The trim removed 5 bases at V and 7 bases at J, leaving 12 bases unmatched. This CDR3 has 16 amino acids. In DNA form, the CDR3 reads TGTGCCAGCAGCAACAACCCCGGGACAGGGAAGAACACCATATATTTT. It encodes CASSNNPGTGKNTIYF.

The chain combines TRBV20-1 with TRBJ1-1; D is uncertain. The germline CDR1 and CDR2 sequences are DFQATT and SNEGSKA (reference sequence). The CDR3 consists of 13 residues. The V end lost 0 bases, the J end lost 3 bases, and 8 bases lay between the germline ends. Here the CDR3 DNA reads TGCAGTGCTAGAGATGGGGTGGACACTGAAGCTTTCTTT. It codes for CSARDGVDTEAFF.

This clonotype has more than one count but fewer than ten. V is TRBV6-1 and J is TRBJ2-2, with D perhaps matching TRBD2 (6 bases). V shed 6 bases and J shed 5 bases, with 13 bases lying between them. CDR1 and CDR2 (germline): MNHNS, SASEGT. The CDR3 loop spans 14 amino acids. The chain's CDR3 is CASRRGVLTGELFF. DNA for the CDR3: TGTGCCAGCAGGCGGGGTGTCTTAACCGGGGAGCTGTTTTTT.

The chain employs TRBV7-6 and TRBJ2-1; a possible D gene is TRBD2 (6 bases). The CDR3 has 16 residues. V gave up 5 bases and J gave up 5 bases, with 19 bases separating them. The V gene's germline CDR1 is SGHVS and CDR2 FNYEAQ. The CDR3 sequence is CASSPAGRPPHNEQFF. CDR3 DNA sequence: TGTGCCAGCAGCCCGGCGGGGCGGCCACCTCACAATGAGCAGTTCTTC.

This clonotype was recorded a few times. V and J are TRBV20-1 and TRBJ2-1; TRBD2 aligns across 9 bases. This CDR3 region has 14 residues. The trim removed 3 bases at V and 8 bases at J, leaving 8 bases unmatched. Germline values: CDR1 DFQATT, CDR2 SNEGSKA (reference sequence). The CDR3 DNA is TGCAGTGCTAGCCGACTAGCGGATTTCTATGAGCAGTTCTTC. This encodes CSASRLADFYEQFF.

V is TRBV6-2 or TRBV6-3 and J is TRBJ2-1; the match to TRBD2 covers 12 bases. The junction had 5 bases not matched to a gene; V was cut back by 9 bases and J by 8 bases. This CDR3 is 13 amino acids long. The germline gives CDR1 MNHEY, CDR2 SVGEGT. DNA for the CDR3: TGTGCCAGTAGACTAGCGGGAGTCTATGAGCAGTTCTTC. This encodes CASRLAGVYEQFF.

A few counts support this clonotype. This chain links TRBV28 with TRBJ2-7; 7 positions agree with TRBD2. This CDR3 contains 14 residues. Germline V CDR1 and CDR2: MDHEN, SYDVKM. V was pared by 0 bases and J by 9 bases, with 8 bases of the junction left unmatched. The CDR3 reads CASSLWGTTSGQYF. CDR3 nucleotide sequence: TGTGCCAGCAGTTTATGGGGGACTACATCGGGGCAGTACTTC.

The chain has TRBV11-2 and TRBJ2-6; D may be TRBD1 (6 bases). Trimming took off 4 bases at V and 0 bases at J, with 16 bases between the two ends. Germline loops: CDR1 SGHAT, CDR2 FQNNGV. This CDR3 comprises 18 residues. CDR3 amino acids: CASSSRDKLNSGANVLTF. In nucleotides, the CDR3 is TGTGCCAGCAGCTCCCGGGACAAGCTAAACTCTGGGGCCAACGTCCTGACTTTC.

This sequence joins TRBV20-1 and TRBJ2-1; 8 nucleotides match TRBD2. V shed 2 bases, J shed 1 base, and the junction held 4 bases outside the gene matches. The germline V gene has CDR1 DFQATT and CDR2 SNEGSKA (reference sequence). The CDR3 covers 15 residues. CDR3 residues: CSARNKRESYNEQFF. CDR3 nucleotides: TGCAGTGCTAGAAATAAGCGGGAGTCCTACAATGAGCAGTTCTTC.

Ten or more counts support this clonotype. The chain combines TRBV5-1 with TRBJ2-3, with D possibly matching TRBD2 (5 bases). This CDR3 has 20 amino acids. CDR1 and CDR2 (germline): SGHRS, YFSETQ. V was clipped by 1 base and J by 2 bases, with 26 bases between them. The CDR3 sequence is CASSLPLLSTGSTPTDTQYF. CDR3 DNA: TGCGCCAGCAGCTTGCCCCTTCTATCTACGGGGTCCACCCCCACAGATACGCAGTATTTT.

This clonotype was counted between two and nine times. The rearrangement links TRBV20-1 to TRBJ2-3; 8 positions agree with TRBD1. Losses at the gene ends were 3 bases for V and 8 bases for J; bases not matched to a gene: 13. The CDR3 length is 15 residues. Germline-derived CDR1 and CDR2 are DFQATT and SNEGSKA (reference sequence). The CDR3 sequence is CSASPPGQEWATQYF. The CDR3 coding sequence is TGCAGTGCTAGCCCCCCGGGACAGGAATGGGCTACGCAGTATTTT.

CDR3 sequence: CASSLEGTPTIEREGPGQYF. CDR3 DNA sequence: TGCGCCAGCAGCTTGGAGGGGACTCCAACTATCGAGCGGGAGGGCCCCGGGCAGTACTTC. The chain uses TRBV5-1 and TRBJ2-7; 10 bases match TRBD2. Germline values: CDR1 SGHRS, CDR2 YFSETQ. After removal of 0 bases from V and 9 bases from J, the junction contained 24 bases not matched to a gene. The CDR3 loop spans 20 amino acids. The variable domain in full, completed from reference TRBV5-1 and TRBJ2-7, reads KAGVTQTPRYLIKTRGQQVTLSCSPISGHRSVSWYQQTPGQGLQFLFEYFSETQRNKGNFPGRFSGRQFSNSRSEMNVSTLELGDSALYLCASSLEGTPTIEREGPGQYFGPGTRLTVT.

This clonotype was observed at least ten times. The chain couples TRBV5-6 to TRBJ2-1; 7 nucleotides line up with TRBD2. Per the germline V gene, CDR1 is SGHDT and CDR2 is YYEEEE. There are 15 residues in the CDR3. V lost 3 bases and J lost 5; bases outside the gene matches: 8. CDR3 protein: CASSSGGVGDNEQFF. Written as DNA, the CDR3 is TGTGCCAGCAGCTCGGGGGGTGTGGGGGACAATGAGCAGTTCTTC.

The chain uses TRBV5-5 and TRBJ2-5, with TRBD2 matching 9 bases. The trim removed 5 bases at V and 4 bases at J, leaving 12 bases unmatched. The CDR3 runs to 16 residues. Looked up from germline, CDR1 is SGHKS and CDR2 is YYEKEE (reference sequence). The CDR3 DNA reads as TGTGCCAGCAGTCCAGCGGAAGCGGGAGGAGGAGAGACCCAGTACTTC. Translation: CASSPAEAGGGETQYF.

The sample holds a few counts of this clonotype. The V call is TRBV24-1, the J call TRBJ2-1, with D hard to call. V lost 1 base and J 10 bases, leaving 4 bases between the germline ends. The CDR3 spans 11 residues. Germline V gene data show CDR1 as KGHDR and CDR2 as SFDVKD. The CDR3 region is CATSDFAEQFF. CDR3 DNA sequence: TGTGCCACCAGTGATTTCGCCGAGCAGTTCTTC.

This clonotype was detected only a few times. J is TRBJ2-5 and V is TRBV6-1; TRBD2 aligns across 8 bases. The CDR3 spans 15 residues. V lost 6 bases, J lost 5 bases, and 11 bases stayed unmatched. Germline V gives CDR1 MNHNS, CDR2 SASEGT. CDR3 amino acids: CASRSSGHRGETQYF. In DNA form, the CDR3 reads TGTGCCAGCAGGTCTAGCGGGCACCGAGGGGAGACCCAGTACTTC.

This clonotype showed up many times. The chain combines TRBV20-1 with TRBJ2-5; D tentatively reads TRBD1 or TRBD2 (5 bases each). Germline V gene lookup returns CDR1 DFQATT and CDR2 SNEGSKA (reference sequence). This CDR3 has 14 residues. The germline V and J ends were trimmed by 5 bases and 4 bases, with 17 bases remaining between them. The CDR3 here is CSARGDSPAETQYF. CDR3 bases: TGCAGTGCTCGAGGGGATTCACCCGCAGAGACCCAGTACTTC.

This clonotype was found many times. The chain carries TRBV5-1 and TRBJ1-1; 10 bases line up with TRBD1. CDR3 length: 14 residues. From germline, CDR1 is SGHRS and CDR2 YFSETQ. V shed 3 bases and J 7 bases; nucleotides not matched to a gene: 6. CDR3 nucleotides: TGCGCCAGCAGCTGGCGGGGACAGGGGATTGAAGCTTTCTTT. This translates into CASSWRGQGIEAFF.

This clonotype was counted at least ten times. The genes are TRBV11-3 and TRBJ2-1; 8 nucleotides align to TRBD2. CDR1 SGHNT and CDR2 YENEEA come from the germline V gene. This CDR3 spans 14 amino acids. J gave up 8 bases and V 5 bases, and 8 bases lay outside the gene matches. The CDR3 reads CASSPSGSIDEQFF. CDR3 bases: TGTGCCAGCAGCCCCAGCGGGAGTATTGATGAGCAGTTCTTC.

J is TRBJ2-7 and V is TRBV9; D not certain. This CDR3 has 14 amino acids. Germline lookup yields CDR1 SGDLS and CDR2 YYNGEE. V was shortened by 0 bases and J by 3 bases, with 10 bases between the two germline ends. CDR3 DNA sequence: TGTGCCAGCAGCGTAGGCGGCATGGGCTACGAGCAGTACTTC. Protein product: CASSVGGMGYEQYF.

Only a few counts were recorded for this clonotype. The rearrangement links TRBV7-9 to TRBJ2-6; D is undetermined. Germline V gene lookup returns CDR1 SEHNR and CDR2 FQNEAQ (reference sequence). This CDR3 region has 15 residues. V was trimmed by 4 bases and J by 2 bases, leaving 9 bases between them. CDR3 nucleotide sequence: TGTGCCAGCAGCTCGCAGACCCCTGGGGCCAACGTCCTGACTTTC. Residues: CASSSQTPGANVLTF.

This clonotype was seen only a few times. The chain uses TRBV4-3 and TRBJ2-7; 9 nucleotides align to TRBD1. There are 16 residues in the CDR3. Looked up from germline, CDR1 is LGHNA and CDR2 is YSLEER. Unmatched junction bases numbered 10, after V lost 0 bases and J lost 7 bases. As DNA, the CDR3 is TGCGCCAGCAGCCAAGATCCGGGACAGGGAACGAGGGAGCAGTACTTC. Protein sequence: CASSQDPGQGTREQYF.

The rearrangement uses TRBV6-5 and TRBJ1-3; 10 nucleotides line up with TRBD1. The V segment lost 4 bases and the J segment 4 bases; nucleotides outside the gene matches: 7. The germline V gene has CDR1 MNHEY and CDR2 SVGAGI. This CDR3 is 16 amino acids long. This CDR3 is CASSSPWDRGGNTIYF. In nucleotides, the CDR3 is TGTGCCAGCAGTTCCCCATGGGACAGGGGAGGAAACACCATATATTTT.

CDR3 in amino acids: CSAPLPDEYGYTF. For the CDR3, the DNA is TGCAGTGCCCCCCTCCCAGATGAGTATGGCTACACCTTC. The chain joins TRBV20-1 to TRBJ1-2; D ambiguous. The CDR3 extends over 13 amino acids. From germline, CDR1 is DFQATT and CDR2 SNEGSKA (reference sequence). V dropped 6 bases and J dropped 5 bases, with 16 bases sitting between them.